This is a list of T cell receptor beta chains from one sample in a study of shared clonotypes between healthy human individuals. Clones were sequenced by immunoSEQ multiplex PCR, and TCRdb holds only the in-frame ones, with some missing. The sample holds around 1.9 million clones, approximately 92% seen once. Sequencing input: naive CD8+ T cells from PBMCs. These receptors were collected from a man aged 18 to 30 in good health. Some clones in this sample may be carry-over from other donors' samples. CDR3s include the opening cysteine and the closing phenylalanine or tryptophan. The D gene is left open where the match is weak. The size of a clone is reported for some rows only, either as once, few or many, or as a class for expanded clones.

d_gene | j_gene | v_gene | abundance | CDR3aa | CDR3nt
. | TRBJ1-5 | TRBV19 | . | CASTFRSGSNQPQHF | TGTGCCAGTACGTTCAGGTCGGGGAGCAATCAGCCCCAGCATTTT
. | TRBJ2-3 | TRBV29-1 | . | CSVEGVGFGDTQYF | TGCAGCGTTGAGGGAGTTGGGTTTGGAGATACGCAGTATTTT
TRBD2 | TRBJ2-4 | TRBV4-2 | . | CASSLSGGAGEEAKNIQYF | TGTGCCAGCAGCCTCTCCGGGGGGGCGGGAGAAGAAGCCAAAAACATTCAGTACTTC
TRBD1 | TRBJ2-7 | TRBV19 | . | CASTPRQGDEQYF | TGTGCCAGTACCCCAAGACAGGGCGACGAGCAGTACTTC
TRBD1 | TRBJ2-3 | TRBV7-3 | . | CASREQGALTDTQYF | TGTGCCAGCAGGGAACAGGGGGCCCTTACAGATACGCAGTATTTT
. | TRBJ2-1 | TRBV7-6 | . | CASSLGTSPSLSYNEQFF | TGTGCCAGCAGCTTAGGGACGTCACCATCCCTCTCCTACAATGAGCAGTTCTTC
. | TRBJ2-1 | TRBV7-9 | . | CASSPARGRTYNEQFF | TGTGCCAGCAGCCCCGCGAGGGGACGGACTTACAATGAGCAGTTCTTC
TRBD2 | TRBJ2-1 | TRBV10-3 | . | CAISATSGRGNEQFF | TGTGCCATCAGTGCGACTAGCGGGAGGGGAAATGAGCAGTTCTTC
. | TRBJ2-1 | TRBV9 | . | CASSENNEQFF | TGTGCCAGCAGCGAGAACAATGAGCAGTTCTTC
TRBD1 | TRBJ1-2 | TRBV9 | . | CASSVGDSAVYGYTF | TGTGCCAGCAGCGTAGGGGACAGTGCTGTCTATGGCTACACCTTC
. | TRBJ2-1 | TRBV5-8 | . | CASSLGPEQFF | TGTGCCAGCAGCTTAGGCCCCGAGCAGTTCTTC
TRBD2 | TRBJ2-7 | TRBV9 | . | CASSVAERELYF | TGTGCCAGCAGCGTAGCTGAGCGGGAACTTTACTTC
TRBD2 | TRBJ2-7 | TRBV7-6 | once | CASSPRTSGSSYEQYF | TGTGCCAGCAGCCCCCGGACTAGCGGGAGCTCCTACGAGCAGTACTTC
. | TRBJ2-1 | TRBV25-1 | once | CASRSPSYNEQFF | TGTGCCAGCAGGTCCCCCTCCTACAATGAGCAGTTCTTC
. | TRBJ1-2 | TRBV14 | . | CASSQATSIGYTF | TGTGCCAGCAGCCAGGCCACATCCATTGGCTACACCTTC
. | TRBJ1-1 | TRBV19 | . | CASSIRENTEAFF | TGTGCCAGTAGTATAAGGGAGAACACTGAAGCTTTCTTT
TRBD1 | TRBJ1-1 | TRBV5-1 | . | CASSLEGTGDFTDTEAFF | TGCGCCAGCAGCTTGGAAGGGACAGGGGACTTTACGGACACTGAAGCTTTCTTT
. | TRBJ1-5 | TRBV19 | . | CASGTFNQPQHF | TGTGCCAGTGGGACCTTCAATCAGCCCCAGCATTTT
. | TRBJ2-5 | TRBV7-7 | . | CASSEEQGTETQYF | TGTGCCAGCAGCGAAGAACAGGGTACGGAGACCCAGTACTTC
TRBD2 | TRBJ2-1 | TRBV9 | . | CASSVGRLAGGYNEQFF | TGTGCCAGCAGCGTAGGTAGGCTAGCGGGAGGATACAATGAGCAGTTCTTC
. | TRBJ1-2 | TRBV6-1 | . | CASSDHRDPANYGYTF | TGTGCCAGCAGTGACCACCGGGACCCAGCTAACTATGGCTACACCTTC
. | TRBJ1-2 | TRBV4-1 | . | CASSQVPGTFYGYTF | TGCGCCAGCAGCCAAGTTCCGGGCACCTTCTATGGCTACACCTTC
. | TRBJ2-7 | TRBV10-3 | . | CAITQGIPSEQYF | TGTGCCATCACACAGGGAATCCCCTCCGAGCAGTACTTC
. | TRBJ2-5 | TRBV11-2 | . | CASSLGIANQETQYF | TGTGCCAGCAGCTTAGGGATAGCAAACCAAGAGACCCAGTACTTC
. | TRBJ2-3 | TRBV4-1 | . | CASQPNFRLAGLTTDTQYF | TGCGCCAGCCAACCAAATTTCCGTTTAGCAGGACTTACCACAGATACGCAGTATTTT
TRBD1 | TRBJ2-7 | TRBV27 | . | CASSLSRGQIPYEQYF | TGTGCCAGCAGTTTATCCCGGGGACAGATCCCCTACGAGCAGTACTTC
TRBD1 | TRBJ1-3 | TRBV11-2 | . | CASSWDSLSGNTIYF | TGTGCCAGCAGCTGGGACAGCCTCTCTGGAAACACCATATATTTT
TRBD2 | TRBJ2-7 | TRBV10-2 | . | CASSSRSGSGSEQYF | TGCGCCAGCAGTTCCCGGAGCGGGAGCGGTAGCGAGCAGTACTTC
TRBD1 | TRBJ2-5 | TRBV5-6 | once | CASSLRTGEVGETQYF | TGTGCCAGCAGCTTAAGGACAGGGGAGGTCGGGGAGACCCAGTACTTC
TRBD2 | TRBJ2-7 | TRBV4-1 | . | CASSLRGVPSYEQYF | TGCGCCAGCAGCCTGCGGGGGGTACCTTCCTACGAGCAGTACTTC
. | TRBJ2-2 | TRBV2 | . | CASRRKGGAIGTGELFF | TGTGCCAGCAGGCGGAAGGGGGGCGCGATAGGCACCGGGGAGCTGTTTTTT
TRBD2 | TRBJ2-7 | TRBV6-1 | . | CASSEAVLAGGYEQYF | TGTGCCAGCAGTGAAGCGGTTTTAGCGGGGGGCTACGAGCAGTACTTC
TRBD2 | TRBJ2-1 | TRBV4-2 | . | CASSQFYSGGGVSYNEQFF | TGTGCCAGCAGCCAATTTTATAGCGGGGGGGGTGTCTCCTACAATGAGCAGTTCTTC
. | TRBJ2-1 | TRBV9 | . | CASSRRGYNEQFF | TGTGCCAGCTCCCGTCGGGGGTACAATGAGCAGTTCTTC
. | TRBJ2-1 | TRBV7-9 | once | CASSPNSAYNEQFF | TGTGCCAGCAGCCCTAACAGCGCCTACAATGAGCAGTTCTTC
. | TRBJ1-1 | TRBV5-1 | . | CASSKMLYGNTEAFF | TGCGCCAGCAGCAAGATGCTTTATGGCAACACTGAAGCTTTCTTT
TRBD2 | TRBJ2-7 | TRBV7-2 | . | CASTWEGREQYF | TGTGCCAGCACCTGGGAGGGGAGAGAGCAGTACTTC
TRBD1 | TRBJ2-1 | TRBV28 | . | CASRDRGSSYNEQFF | TGTGCCAGCAGGGACAGGGGGAGCTCCTACAATGAGCAGTTCTTC
. | TRBJ2-1 | TRBV27 | . | CASSLLFLRNEQFF | TGTGCCAGCAGTTTATTATTCTTACGGAATGAGCAGTTCTTC
. | TRBJ2-2 | TRBV15 | . | CATSQMSGGGPGELFF | TGTGCCACCAGCCAAATGTCGGGCGGTGGTCCCGGGGAGCTGTTTTTT
TRBD2 | TRBJ2-3 | TRBV15 | . | CATKTSGRADTQYF | TGTGCCACCAAAACTAGCGGGAGGGCAGATACGCAGTATTTT
. | TRBJ2-4 | TRBV28 | . | CASSATMGHIQYF | TGTGCCAGCAGTGCTACAATGGGCCATATTCAGTACTTC
. | TRBJ1-2 | TRBV28 | . | CASSSVRAYGYTF | TGTGCCAGCAGCTCAGTCAGGGCCTATGGCTACACCTTC